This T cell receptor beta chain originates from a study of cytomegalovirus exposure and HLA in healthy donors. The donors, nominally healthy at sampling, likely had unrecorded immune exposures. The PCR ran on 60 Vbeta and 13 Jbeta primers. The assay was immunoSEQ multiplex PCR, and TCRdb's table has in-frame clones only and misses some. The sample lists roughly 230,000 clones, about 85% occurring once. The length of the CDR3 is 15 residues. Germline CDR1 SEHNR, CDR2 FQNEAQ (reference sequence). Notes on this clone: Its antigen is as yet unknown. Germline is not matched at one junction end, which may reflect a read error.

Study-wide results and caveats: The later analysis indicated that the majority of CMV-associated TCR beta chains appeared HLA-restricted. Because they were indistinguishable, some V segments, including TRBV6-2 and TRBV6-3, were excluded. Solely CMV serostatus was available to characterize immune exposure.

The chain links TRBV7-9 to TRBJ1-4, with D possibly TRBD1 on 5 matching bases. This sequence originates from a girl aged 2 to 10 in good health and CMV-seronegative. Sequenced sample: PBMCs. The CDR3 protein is CSSSDRGATNEKLFF. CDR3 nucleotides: TGTTCCAGCAGTGACCGGGGGGCAACTAATGAAAAACTGTTTTTT.